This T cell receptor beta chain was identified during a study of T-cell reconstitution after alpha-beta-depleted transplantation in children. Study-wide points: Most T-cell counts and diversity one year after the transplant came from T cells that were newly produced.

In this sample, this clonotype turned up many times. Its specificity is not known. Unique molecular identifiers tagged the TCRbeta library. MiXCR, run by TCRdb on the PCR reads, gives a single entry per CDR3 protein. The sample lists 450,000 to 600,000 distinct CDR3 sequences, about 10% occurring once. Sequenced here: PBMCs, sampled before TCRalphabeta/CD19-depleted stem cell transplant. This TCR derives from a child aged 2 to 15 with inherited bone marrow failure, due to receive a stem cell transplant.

The CDR3 bases are TGCGCCAGCAGTTCGGGGACCGAGCAGTACTTC. Its translation is CASSSGTEQYF. The rearrangement joins TRBV5-1 to TRBJ2-7, with D possibly called TRBD1 or TRBD2 (5 bases each). V lost 5 bases to trimming and J lost 6 bases, with 9 bases between them. CDR1 is SGHRS and CDR2 is YFSETQ in the germline V gene. The CDR3 is made up of 11 amino acids.